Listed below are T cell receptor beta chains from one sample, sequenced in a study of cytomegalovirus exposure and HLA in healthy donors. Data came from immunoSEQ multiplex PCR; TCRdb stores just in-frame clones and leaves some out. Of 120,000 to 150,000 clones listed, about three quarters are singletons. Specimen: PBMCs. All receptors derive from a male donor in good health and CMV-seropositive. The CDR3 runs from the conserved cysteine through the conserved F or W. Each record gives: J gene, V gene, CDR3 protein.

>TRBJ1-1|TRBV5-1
CASSYLQGQNTEAFF
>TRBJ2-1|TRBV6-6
CASSQSGRPPNNEQFF
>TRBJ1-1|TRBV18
CASSPGTVREAFF
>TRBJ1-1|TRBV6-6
CASTTGGADTEAFF
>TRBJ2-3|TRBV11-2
CASSFSNRGRTDTQYF
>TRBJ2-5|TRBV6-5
CASSSGTGQIETQYF
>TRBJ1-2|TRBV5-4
CASRAASYGYTF
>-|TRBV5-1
CASSLNYEQYF
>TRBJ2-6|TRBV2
CASMANSGANVLTF
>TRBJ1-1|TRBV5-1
CASSLVETEAFF
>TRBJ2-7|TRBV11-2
CASSQGEGILYEQYF
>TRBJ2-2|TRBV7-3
CASSPDRNTGELFF
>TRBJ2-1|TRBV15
CATSGGSGYNEQFF
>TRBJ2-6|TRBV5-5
CASSLATGLSGANVLTF
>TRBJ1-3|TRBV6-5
CASSYTGTDSGNTIYF
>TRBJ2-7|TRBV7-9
CASSPSTSGIGGSEQYF
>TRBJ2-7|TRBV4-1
CASSARSGGYEQYF
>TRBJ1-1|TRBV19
CASSPATGGSNTEAFF
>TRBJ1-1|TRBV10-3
CAIRPGQGARGTEAFF
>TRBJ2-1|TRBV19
CASSWTSGRAAYNEQFF
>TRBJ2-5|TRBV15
CATTTRSGPAETQYF
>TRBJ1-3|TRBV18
CASSPPGHNSGNTIYF
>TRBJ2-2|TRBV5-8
CASSLVVRGHGELFF
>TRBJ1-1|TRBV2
CASTFARDPTEAFF
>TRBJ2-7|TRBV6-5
CASSYSMLASTYEQYF
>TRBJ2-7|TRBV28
CASSLWREVYEQYF
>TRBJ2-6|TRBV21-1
CASSKLGTQGLGANVLTF
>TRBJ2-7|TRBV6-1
CASSVLVGNEQYF
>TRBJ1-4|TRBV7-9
CASSLGLDRYNEKLFF
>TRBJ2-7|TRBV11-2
CASSLEGRSYEQYF
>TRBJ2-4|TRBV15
CATSRDRMAQGRNIQYF
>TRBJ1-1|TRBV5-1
CASSLGSEAFF
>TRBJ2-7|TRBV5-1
CASSLEGAPYEQYF
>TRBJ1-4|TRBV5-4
CASSLSGTGGEKLFF
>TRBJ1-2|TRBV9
CASSRWDRSRGYTF
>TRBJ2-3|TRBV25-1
CASGIALLDTQYF
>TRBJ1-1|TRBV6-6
CASSDRENTEAFF
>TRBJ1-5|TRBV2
CASRVDRTGGNQPQHF
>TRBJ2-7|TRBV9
CASSVDGSNEQYF
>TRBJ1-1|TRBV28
CASSFPEGMNTEAFF
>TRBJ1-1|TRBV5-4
CASSSQESEAFF
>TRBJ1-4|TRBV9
CASSVGGTGGPDEKLFF